This is a list of T cell receptor beta chains from one sample in a study of T cell responses to AZD1222 COVID-19 vaccine. Method: immunoSEQ multiplex PCR; TCRdb's copy keeps in-frame clones and lacks some. The sample holds about 92,000 clones, around 93% seen once. Sequencing used peripheral blood, obtained on day 0 of AZD1222 vaccination. These TCRs come from an adult in good health. CDR3s include the opening cysteine and the closing phenylalanine or tryptophan. A D gene is named only where the DNA matches it firmly. The listing skips clone size in some rows; elsewhere it reads once, few, many or a size class.

d_call j_call clone_size v_call cdr3_nt cdr3_aa
. TRBJ1-1 few TRBV28 TGTGCCAGCAGTTTTTGGTGGGACTTCTCGAACACTGAAGCTTTCTTT CASSFWWDFSNTEAFF
. TRBJ2-7 . TRBV19 TGTGCCAGTACCCCAGGTGGCATCAGCTCCTACGAGCAGTACTTC CASTPGGISSYEQYF
TRBD1 TRBJ1-3 . TRBV10-3 TGTGCCATCAGAGAAGGGACAGGGCTGAGCACTGGAAACACCATATATTTT CAIREGTGLSTGNTIYF
TRBD1 TRBJ1-6 . TRBV19 TGTGCCAGTACCGACGGACAGGGAAGAAAGTCACCCCTCCACTTT CASTDGQGRKSPLHF
. TRBJ1-1 . TRBV19 TGTGCCAGTAGTATAGTGGCAGGCGGGAAGGGCCGGATGAACACTGAAGCTTTCTTT CASSIVAGGKGRMNTEAFF
. TRBJ2-7 . TRBV2 TGTGCCAGCAGCCCGTCAGGCAGGATCTACGAGCAGTACTTC CASSPSGRIYEQYF
TRBD1 TRBJ2-1 . TRBV3-1/TRBV3-2 TGTGCCAGCAGCCAGGGTTACAGGGGCCATGAGCAGTTCTTC CASSQGYRGHEQFF
. TRBJ1-6 once TRBV11-2 TGTGCCAGCAGCTTAATATCGACAGGTCCTCGAGCCCTCCACTTT CASSLISTGPRALHF
TRBD1 TRBJ1-4 once TRBV28 TGTGCCAACAGGGGGCCCGATGAAAAACTGTTTTTT CANRGPDEKLFF
. TRBJ2-3 . TRBV9 TGTGCCAGCAGCGATAGCGGTAGCACAGATACGCAGTATTTT CASSDSGSTDTQYF
TRBD2 TRBJ2-5 . TRBV3-1/TRBV3-2 TGTGCCAGCAGCCAAGATCCGCTAGCGGGGGGTAGAGAGACCCAGTACTTC CASSQDPLAGGRETQYF
. TRBJ1-4 . TRBV5-1 TGCGCCAGCAGCTCAGGGGACACCGGATTGAGTGCACACTACCGCCTGTTTTTT CASSSGDTGLSAHYRLFF
. TRBJ2-1 . TRBV15 TGTGCCACCAGCGGCCTTAATGAGCAGTTCTTC CATSGLNEQFF
TRBD1 TRBJ1-5 . TRBV6-6 TGTGCCAGCAGTTCCAGCGGGACAGGGCCCAATCAGCCCCAGCATTTT CASSSSGTGPNQPQHF
TRBD1 TRBJ2-6 few TRBV6-4 TGTGCCAGCAGTGACGAAACAGGGGGCTTCTCTGGGGCCAACGTCCTGACTTTC CASSDETGGFSGANVLTF
. TRBJ2-7 . TRBV18 TGTGCCAGCTCACCACCGGGTTTGTTGGCTAGTCCACACGAGCAGTACTTC CASSPPGLLASPHEQYF
. TRBJ1-6 . TRBV30 TGTGCCTGGACAGGGGTTTTAGATAATTCACCCCTCCACTTT CAWTGVLDNSPLHF
. TRBJ2-3 medium-sized TRBV13 TGTGCCAGCAGCTTACCCCGACTAGGTTGGGCCGATACGCAGTATTTT CASSLPRLGWADTQYF
. TRBJ2-1 . TRBV10-3 TGTGCCATCAAGGACGAAAGGGGTCTACCCTACAATGAGCAGTTCTTC CAIKDERGLPYNEQFF
TRBD2 TRBJ2-5 . TRBV11-2 TGTGCCAGCAGACGGGGGGAAGAGACCCAGTACTTC CASRRGEETQYF
. TRBJ1-2 . TRBV6-5 TGTGCCAGCAGTTCGACGGGGAACGGGGGCTACACCTTC CASSSTGNGGYTF
. TRBJ2-5 once TRBV2 TGTGCCAGCAGTGAAACCGGGAGAGGAGAGACCCAGTACTTC CASSETGRGETQYF
. TRBJ1-1 . TRBV5-1 TGCGCCAGCAGCGATGGAACGAACACTGAAGCTTTCTTT CASSDGTNTEAFF
TRBD1 TRBJ2-1 . TRBV19 TGTGCCAGTAGTACCCAGGGGGCAGGCTACAATGAGCAGTTCTTC CASSTQGAGYNEQFF
. TRBJ2-1 . TRBV6-5 TGTGCCAGCAGTAGGGGGGGGCTCAATGAGCAGTTCTTC CASSRGGLNEQFF
. TRBJ1-3 once TRBV14 TGTGCCAGCAGCCAACGGGCGTCTGGAAACACCATATATTTT CASSQRASGNTIYF